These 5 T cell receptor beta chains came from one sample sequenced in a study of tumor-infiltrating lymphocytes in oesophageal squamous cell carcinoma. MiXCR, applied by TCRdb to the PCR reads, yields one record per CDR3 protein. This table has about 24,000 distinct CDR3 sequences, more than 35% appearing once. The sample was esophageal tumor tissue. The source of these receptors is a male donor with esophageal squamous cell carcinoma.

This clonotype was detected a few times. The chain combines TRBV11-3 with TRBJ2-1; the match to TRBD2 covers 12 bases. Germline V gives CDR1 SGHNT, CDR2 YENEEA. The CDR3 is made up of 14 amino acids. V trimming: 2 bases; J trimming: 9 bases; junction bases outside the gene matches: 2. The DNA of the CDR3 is TGTGCCAGCAGCTTAAAACTAGCGGGAGGTGAGCAGTTCTTC. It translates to CASSLKLAGGEQFF.

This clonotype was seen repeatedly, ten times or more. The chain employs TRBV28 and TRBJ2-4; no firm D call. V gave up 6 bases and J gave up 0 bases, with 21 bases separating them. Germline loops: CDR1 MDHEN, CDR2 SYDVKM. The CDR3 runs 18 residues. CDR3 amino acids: CASRPPSSPGVAKNIQYF. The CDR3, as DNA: TGTGCCAGCAGGCCACCCTCGAGCCCAGGAGTAGCCAAAAACATTCAGTACTTC.

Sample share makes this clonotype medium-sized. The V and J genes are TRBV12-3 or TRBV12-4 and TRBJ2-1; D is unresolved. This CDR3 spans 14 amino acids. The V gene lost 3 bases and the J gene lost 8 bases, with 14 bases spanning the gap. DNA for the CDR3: TGTGCCAGCAGTTTCGAGCTTCCAGGAGATGAGCAGTTCTTC. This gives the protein CASSFELPGDEQFF.

The CDR3 DNA reads as TGCGCCAGCAGCTCCTCCGGGACACCCGGATTAGCAGATACGCAGTATTTT. It yields the protein CASSSSGTPGLADTQYF. V gene TRBV5-1 combines with J gene TRBJ2-3; TRBD1 might be the D (6 bases). V lost 3 bases, J lost 4 bases, and 21 bases lay in between. The CDR3 spans 17 residues. Germline values: CDR1 SGHRS, CDR2 YFSETQ.

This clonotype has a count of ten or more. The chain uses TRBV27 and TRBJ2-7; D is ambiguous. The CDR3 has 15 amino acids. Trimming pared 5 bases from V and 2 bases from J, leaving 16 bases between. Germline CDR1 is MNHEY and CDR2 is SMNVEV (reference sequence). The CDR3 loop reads CASSPRSGRPYEQYF. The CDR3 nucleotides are TGTGCCAGCAGTCCACGGTCCGGACGCCCCTACGAGCAGTACTTC.